Presented here are 21 T cell receptor beta chains from one specimen sequenced in a study of human T cells and chemical hapten exposure. Each CDR3 protein gets one entry after TCRdb re-called the RACE reads with MiXCR. The profile shows approximately 90,000 distinct CDR3 sequences, more than 9% of them singletons. Time point meaning: patch test 1, 2 weeks after DPC sensitization. This sample's treatment: therapeutic diphenylcyclopropenone sensitization with weekly scalp DPC. This specimen was whole blood, taken in connection with sensitization to the hapten diphenylcyclopropenone (DPC). These receptor sequences come from a middle-aged man with alopecia areata. Some clones in this sample may be carry-over from other donors' samples.

The chain has TRBV27 and TRBJ2-1; 11 positions match TRBD2. Trimming at V came to 7 bases and at J to 5 bases, leaving 7 bases not matched to a gene. Germline V gene data show CDR1 as MNHEY and CDR2 as SMNVEV (reference sequence). CDR3 length equals 15 residues. The CDR3 sequence: CASTGIAGGDNEQFF. The CDR3, as DNA: TGTGCCAGCACTGGGATAGCGGGAGGGGACAATGAGCAGTTCTTC.

This clonotype was counted a few times. The chain joins TRBV3-1 to TRBJ2-5; 12 nucleotides line up with TRBD1. The V and J ends lost 3 bases and 5 bases, in that order; junction bases with no gene match: 4. CDR1 and CDR2 (germline): LGHDT, YNNKEL (reference sequence). The CDR3 totals 15 residues. DNA of the CDR3: TGTGCCAGCAGCCAGGGACAGGGGGCCGTGGAGACCCAGTACTTC. It codes for CASSQGQGAVETQYF.

This chain uses TRBV29-1 with TRBJ2-7, with D unresolved. The V gene lost 4 bases and the J gene lost 2 bases, with 9 bases spanning the gap. Germline V gives CDR1 SQVTM, CDR2 ANQGSEA. This CDR3 is built from 12 residues. The CDR3 spells CSVVVGTYEQYV. In nucleotides, the CDR3 is TGCAGCGTTGTAGTGGGCACCTACGAGCAGTACGTC.

In its sample, this clonotype was seen a few times. The CDR3 region is CSVAVRGLGDEAFF. CDR3 coding DNA: TGCAGCGTTGCTGTGAGGGGTTTGGGCGATGAAGCTTTCTTT. The V gene is TRBV29-1, the J gene TRBJ1-1, with a weak D call TRBD1 (5 bases). This CDR3 contains 14 residues. V lost 4 bases to trimming and J lost 7 bases, with 19 bases between them. Germline V gives CDR1 SQVTM, CDR2 ANQGSEA. The variable domain in full, completed from reference TRBV29-1 and TRBJ1-1, reads SAVISQKPSRDICQRGTSLTIQCQVDSQVTMMFWYRQQPGQSLTLIATANQGSEATYESGFVIDKFPISRPNLTFSTLTVSNMSPEDSSIYLCSVAVRGLGDEAFFGQGTRLTVV.

The V gene is TRBV13, the J gene TRBJ2-5, with D perhaps TRBD2 (5 bases). V was shortened by 0 bases and J by 5 bases, with 13 bases between the two germline ends. The CDR3 runs to 15 residues. The germline V gene encodes CDR1 PRHDT and CDR2 FYEKMQ (reference sequence). Here the CDR3 reads CASSLGTRSDETQYF. The CDR3 DNA sequence: TGTGCCAGCAGCTTAGGCACTAGGTCGGACGAGACCCAGTACTTC.

DNA of the CDR3: TGTGCCAGCAGCTTAGTAACGAAAGGCTACACCTTC. This translates into CASSLVTKGYTF. The chain is built from TRBV7-2 and TRBJ1-2; no definite D call. CDR3 size: 12 residues. Trimming removed 1 base from V and 8 bases from J, with 8 bases in between. Looked up from germline, CDR1 is SGHTA and CDR2 is FQGNSA.

This clonotype was counted only a few times. This rearrangement joins TRBV28 to TRBJ1-6, with TRBD1 identical over 7 bases. The length of the CDR3 is 16 residues. The germline CDR1 and CDR2 sequences are MDHEN and SYDVKM. The V segment lost 5 bases and the J segment 7 bases; nucleotides outside the gene matches: 11. DNA of the CDR3: TGTGCCAGCAGTCCGCACAGGGGACTCTCCAATTCACCCCTCCACTTT. Protein: CASSPHRGLSNSPLHF.

Note on this clonotype: This may be a read error: a much more frequent sequence differs by one nucleotide. The gene calls are TRBV6-5 and TRBJ2-5, with D possibly TRBD1 on 5 matching bases. V lost 4 bases to trimming and J lost 4 bases, with 16 bases between them. This CDR3 has 15 amino acids. Germline V gene lookup returns CDR1 MNHEY and CDR2 SVGAGI. This chain's CDR3 is CASSSKGFRRETQYF. DNA of the CDR3: TGTGCCAGCAGTTCGAAGGGGTTCCGGCGAGAGACCCAGTACTTC.

This chain joins TRBV6-5 and TRBJ2-7; D perhaps matches TRBD1 (5 bases). The length of the CDR3 is 16 residues. Trimming cost V 6 bases and J 0 bases, with 18 bases left between them. The germline gives CDR1 MNHEY, CDR2 SVGAGI. CDR3 sequence (DNA): TGTGCCAGCAGCATCGGACACATCCGAAGCTCCTACGAGCAGTACGTC. Residues: CASSIGHIRSSYEQYV.

This chain links TRBV6-1 with TRBJ2-7; D not certain. This CDR3 has 15 residues. Germline CDR1 is MNHNS and CDR2 is SASEGT. V lost 6 bases and J lost 5, with 20 bases in between. CDR3 bases: TGTGCCAGCAGAGGACCCGGACCCCCCTTCGACGAGCAGTACTTC. This encodes CASRGPGPPFDEQYF.

This clonotype was counted between two and nine times. V and J are TRBV6-6 and TRBJ2-7; TRBD1 matches 7 bases. Looked up from germline, CDR1 is MNHNY and CDR2 is SVGAGI (reference sequence). V lost 9 bases and J lost 2; bases outside the gene matches: 10. This CDR3 spans 14 amino acids. CDR3 nucleotides: TGTGCCAGTAGTAAAAGGGGGCCGGCCTACGAGCAGTACGTC. It is translated as CASSKRGPAYEQYV.

This clonotype was seen repeatedly, ten times or more. The gene calls are TRBV5-1 and TRBJ1-3, with a weak D call TRBD1 (5 bases). Germline CDR1 and CDR2: SGHRS and YFSETQ. Trimming left V 9 bases short and J 4 bases short, with 23 bases between. This CDR3 is built from 16 residues. CDR3 region: CAILPTKGPSGNTIYF. The CDR3, as DNA: TGCGCCATCCTGCCGACCAAGGGGCCATCCGGAAACACCATATATTTT.

CDR3 nucleotides: TGTGCCAGCAGTTCCCGGGACGGCATAAATCAGCCCCAGCATTTT. This gives the protein CASSSRDGINQPQHF. The chain joins TRBV12-3 or TRBV12-4 to TRBJ1-5, with a possible D match to TRBD1 (5 bases). V was trimmed by 4 bases and J by 4 bases, leaving 14 bases between them. The CDR3 spans 15 residues.

In this sample, this clonotype turned up a few times. The chain couples TRBV6-2 or TRBV6-3 to TRBJ2-7; D gene uncertain. V gave up 3 bases and J gave up 6 bases, with 9 bases separating them. Germline CDR1 reads MNHEY; CDR2 reads SVGEGT. The CDR3 runs 12 residues. CDR3 loop: CASSYGQSEQYF. The CDR3 DNA reads TGTGCCAGCAGTTATGGGCAGTCCGAGCAGTACTTC.

This clonotype was seen more than once but under ten times. The chain links TRBV29-1 to TRBJ2-1; 7 bases are shared with TRBD2. The CDR3 has 12 amino acids. Germline CDR1 reads SQVTM; CDR2 reads ANQGSEA. Trimming at V came to 1 base and at J to 12 bases, leaving 6 bases not matched to a gene. The CDR3 spells CSVEGEGYGQFF. The DNA for the CDR3 is TGCAGCGTTGAAGGGGAGGGGTATGGGCAGTTCTTC.

V gene TRBV20-1 combines with J gene TRBJ2-5, with D hard to call. The CDR3 spans 11 residues. Germline V gene lookup returns CDR1 DFQATT and CDR2 SNEGSKA (reference sequence). The V end was cut by 2 bases, the J end by 5 bases, with 6 bases between. The CDR3 sequence is CSARNGETQYF. CDR3 nucleotide sequence: TGCAGTGCTAGAAACGGGGAGACCCAGTACTTC.

This sequence joins TRBV27 and TRBJ2-3; D gene uncertain. Trimming took off 6 bases at V and 5 bases at J, with 6 bases between the two ends. The CDR3 length is 11 residues. The germline gives CDR1 MNHEY, CDR2 SMNVEV (reference sequence). CDR3 coding DNA: TGTGCCAGCAGGTACAGAGATACGCAGTATTTT. Protein sequence: CASRYRDTQYF.

There are a few counts of this clonotype. This sequence joins TRBV4-2 and TRBJ2-5; 7 bases align to TRBD1. The length of the CDR3 is 14 residues. V gave up 4 bases and J gave up 3 bases; unmatched junction bases: 5. Germline V gene data show CDR1 as LGHNA and CDR2 as YNFKEQ. The CDR3 sequence is CASSLPGQKETQYF. DNA for the CDR3: TGTGCCAGCAGCCTCCCGGGACAGAAAGAGACCCAGTACTTC.

J is TRBJ2-7 and V is TRBV5-1; 7 bases fit TRBD1. This CDR3 is built from 14 residues. Trimming at V came to 1 base and at J to 6 bases, leaving 7 bases not matched to a gene. Germline assignment: CDR1 SGHRS and CDR2 YFSETQ. The CDR3 sequence: CASSLIRQGGEQYF. For the CDR3, the DNA is TGCGCCAGCAGCTTGATTCGACAGGGTGGCGAGCAGTACTTC.

This clonotype was picked up a small number of times. The rearrangement links TRBV7-9 to TRBJ2-1; D remains unclear. The ends were cut back, 2 bases at V and 6 bases at J, with 11 bases in the middle. This CDR3 is 14 amino acids long. From germline, CDR1 is SEHNR and CDR2 FQNEAQ (reference sequence). CDR3 DNA sequence: TGTGCCAGCAGCTTACTCACCGCCGTCAATGAGCAGTTCTTC. The encoded protein is CASSLLTAVNEQFF.

This clonotype was counted at least ten times. This chain uses TRBV12-3 or TRBV12-4 with TRBJ1-1; D gene uncertain. The germline V and J ends were trimmed by 2 bases and 3 bases, with 7 bases remaining between them. This CDR3 has 13 residues. For the CDR3, the DNA is TGTGCCAGCAGTTTATGGGCGTACACTGAAGCTTTCTTT. It specifies CASSLWAYTEAFF.